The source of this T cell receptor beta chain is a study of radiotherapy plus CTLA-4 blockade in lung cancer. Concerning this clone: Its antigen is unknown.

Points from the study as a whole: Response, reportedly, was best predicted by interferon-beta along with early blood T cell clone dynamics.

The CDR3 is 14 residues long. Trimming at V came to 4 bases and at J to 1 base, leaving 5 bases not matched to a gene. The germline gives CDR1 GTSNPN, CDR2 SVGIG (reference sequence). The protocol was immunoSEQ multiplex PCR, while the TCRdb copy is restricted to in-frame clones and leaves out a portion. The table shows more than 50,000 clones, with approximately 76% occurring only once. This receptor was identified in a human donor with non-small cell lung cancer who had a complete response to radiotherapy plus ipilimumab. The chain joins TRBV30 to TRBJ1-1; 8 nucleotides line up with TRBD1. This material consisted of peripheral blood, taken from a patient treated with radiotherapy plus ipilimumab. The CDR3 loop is CAWTLGTGNTEAFF. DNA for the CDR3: TGTGCCTGGACCCTTGGGACAGGGAACACTGAAGCTTTCTTT.